One sample yielded the 21 T cell receptor beta chains listed below, sequenced in a study of blood T cells in healthy people across ages. Next came a second PCR, run for roughly 6 to 11 cycles, which used a sample-barcoded 5' primer along with a J-beta primer mix. Each CDR3 protein gets one entry after TCRdb re-called the 5' RACE reads with MiXCR. Among approximately 880,000 distinct CDR3 sequences listed, roughly 50% were seen once. The sample comprised blood. These receptors all come from a man aged 25-45 years in good health.

This clonotype was detected only a few times. This rearrangement joins TRBV2 to TRBJ2-5; 9 bases map to TRBD2. The germline V gene has CDR1 SNHLY and CDR2 FYNNEI. The CDR3 sequence is 14 residues long. V shed 7 bases, J shed 2 bases, and the junction held 5 bases outside the gene matches. The CDR3 region has the DNA TGTGCCAGCAATATGGCGGGGGGGCAAGAGACCCAGTACTTC. Translation: CASNMAGGQETQYF.

The gene calls are TRBV20-1 and TRBJ1-2; the D is unclear. Germline CDR1 and CDR2: DFQATT and SNEGSKA (reference sequence). There are 11 residues in the CDR3. Trimming shortened V by 4 bases and J by 0 bases, and 3 bases separated the two germline ends. The CDR3 nucleotides are TGCAGTGCTACTGCTAACTATGGCTACACCTTC. This codes for CSATANYGYTF.

The chain employs TRBV20-1 and TRBJ1-5; 8 bases agree with TRBD1. The CDR3 spans 14 residues. Trimming cost V 2 bases and J 3 bases; bases outside gene matches: 3. The germline CDR1 and CDR2 sequences are DFQATT and SNEGSKA (reference sequence). The CDR3 DNA follows: TGCAGTGCTAGACCGACAGGGGACAATCAGCCCCAGCATTTT. Its translation: CSARPTGDNQPQHF.

The table lists this clonotype with a count of one. V is TRBV27 and J is TRBJ2-5, with D possibly being TRBD2 (6 bases). The V and J ends lost 6 bases and 11 bases respectively, with 28 bases between them. The CDR3 covers 16 residues. CDR1 MNHEY and CDR2 SMNVEV come from the germline V gene (reference sequence). This CDR3 is CASSHSLAGRYNEQYF. The CDR3 DNA follows: TGTGCCAGCAGCCACTCCCTCGCGGGACGGTACAATGAGCAGTACTTC.

This clonotype has only a few counts. The J gene is TRBJ2-1, the V gene TRBV10-3; tentative D call: TRBD1 (7 bases). The V end was cut by 10 bases, the J end by 4 bases, with 20 bases between. This CDR3 is 15 amino acids long. Germline lookup yields CDR1 ENHRY and CDR2 SYGVKD. CDR3 nucleotides: TGTGCCACCCACAGGGGAGGAGGGATATACAATGAGCAGTTCTTC. This translates into CATHRGGGIYNEQFF.

The rearrangement joins TRBV7-2 to TRBJ2-3, with 8 bases fitting TRBD2. CDR3 length equals 14 residues. J lost 6 bases, V lost 1 base, and 3 bases had no gene match. From germline, CDR1 is SGHTA and CDR2 FQGNSA. This chain's CDR3 is CASSLGSGGDTQYF. CDR3 DNA sequence: TGTGCCAGCAGCTTAGGCAGCGGGGGCGATACGCAGTATTTT.

The chain joins TRBV6-5 to TRBJ2-7; 7 bases align to TRBD1. The V segment lost 2 bases and the J segment 2 bases; nucleotides outside the gene matches: 6. This CDR3 is 15 amino acids long. Germline CDR1 MNHEY, CDR2 SVGAGI. CDR3 sequence (DNA): TGTGCCAGCAGTTACGGGACAGAATCGACCTACGAGCAGTACTTC. Its protein product is CASSYGTESTYEQYF.

A few counts support this clonotype. V is TRBV6-2 or TRBV6-3 and J is TRBJ2-5; TRBD1 aligns across 9 bases. This CDR3 has 13 amino acids. The germline V gene has CDR1 MNHEY and CDR2 SVGEGT. V gave up 7 bases and J gave up 5 bases; unmatched junction bases: 5. The CDR3 region has the DNA TGTGCCAGCAAGGACAGGGGTCCGGAGACCCAGTACTTC. It codes for CASKDRGPETQYF.

This clonotype was counted a few times. The gene calls are TRBV12-3 or TRBV12-4 and TRBJ1-2; TRBD1 matches 8 bases. The CDR3 contains 14 residues. The junction had 7 bases not matched to a gene; V was cut back by 4 bases and J by 6 bases. CDR3 loop: CASSSTGEPNGYTF. The CDR3 nucleotides are TGTGCCAGCAGTTCGACAGGGGAACCCAATGGCTACACCTTC.

This clonotype was seen just once. The junction shows a germline mismatch at one end, possibly a read error. This chain links TRBV27 with TRBJ1-1; tentatively, D is TRBD1 (5 bases). CDR1 MNHEY and CDR2 SMNVEV come from the germline V gene (reference sequence). This CDR3 contains 15 residues. CDR3 loop: CAGSVSGTGVTEAFF. The CDR3 coding sequence is TGTGCCGGCAGTGTATCCGGGACCGGCGTGACTGAAGCTTTCTTT.

The sample holds many counts of this clonotype. The chain employs TRBV3-1 and TRBJ2-7, with D perhaps matching TRBD2 (5 bases). The ends were cut back, 4 bases at V and 5 bases at J, with 12 bases in the middle. CDR3 length: 13 amino acids. Germline V gene sequence: CDR1 LGHDT, CDR2 YNNKEL (reference sequence). The CDR3 coding sequence is TGTGCCAGCAGCCCACGGGTGAGGGACGAGCAGTACTTC. Translating gives CASSPRVRDEQYF.

The rearrangement joins TRBV28 to TRBJ2-7; 7 nucleotides align to TRBD1. The CDR3 loop spans 13 amino acids. Trimming cost V 6 bases and J 3 bases; bases outside gene matches: 5. CDR1 is MDHEN and CDR2 is SYDVKM in the germline V gene. The CDR3 DNA reads TGTGCCAGCAGCGGGACAGCATACTACGAGCAGTACTTC. It yields the protein CASSGTAYYEQYF.

This clonotype was seen only a few times. This rearrangement joins TRBV13 to TRBJ2-1; 11 positions match TRBD1. This CDR3 region has 17 residues. Looked up from germline, CDR1 is PRHDT and CDR2 is FYEKMQ (reference sequence). V lost 0 bases and J lost 7; bases outside the gene matches: 8. CDR3 sequence: CASSLGRTGGLRNEQFF. In nucleotides, the CDR3 is TGTGCCAGCAGCTTAGGCAGGACAGGGGGCCTAAGGAATGAGCAGTTCTTC.

This clonotype was seen a few times. The chain employs TRBV4-3 and TRBJ2-5; TRBD2 aligns across 8 bases. Trimming at V came to 1 base and at J to 5 bases, leaving 15 bases not matched to a gene. The V gene's germline CDR1 is LGHNA and CDR2 YSLEER. The CDR3 is made up of 18 amino acids. The CDR3 DNA sequence: TGCGCCAGCAGCCAAGTTGCCCCAACGGGGGGGAGAGGTGAGACCCAGTACTTC. It is translated as CASSQVAPTGGRGETQYF.

CDR3 region: CSTGGSSTDTQYF. The CDR3 region has the DNA TGCAGCACCGGGGGGTCTAGCACAGATACGCAGTATTTT. V is TRBV29-1 and J is TRBJ2-3, with TRBD2 identical over 7 bases. Germline CDR1 SQVTM, CDR2 ANQGSEA. With 8 bases clipped from V and 0 bases from J, the junction kept 5 bases outside the gene matches. The CDR3 covers 13 residues.

This rearrangement joins TRBV10-3 to TRBJ2-7; D gene ambiguous. From germline, CDR1 is ENHRY and CDR2 SYGVKD. Between the trimmed V and J ends, which lost 8 bases and 1 base, there was a span of 12 bases. This CDR3 spans 13 amino acids. The CDR3 is CAIGLDGSYEQYF. The CDR3, as DNA: TGTGCCATCGGGCTTGACGGTTCCTACGAGCAGTACTTC.

This clonotype was seen a handful of times. The chain links TRBV20-1 to TRBJ2-7; either TRBD1 or TRBD2 may supply D (9 bases each). CDR1 is DFQATT, CDR2 SNEGSKA, per germline (reference sequence). The V gene lost 5 bases and the J gene lost 0 bases, with 23 bases spanning the gap. The CDR3 is made up of 17 amino acids. CDR3 loop: CSAAGTGKAGGSYEQYF. DNA of the CDR3: TGCAGTGCTGCCGGGACAGGGAAAGCGGGGGGCTCCTACGAGCAGTACTTC.

The chain links TRBV5-1 to TRBJ1-4; D ambiguous. V gave up 2 bases and J gave up 1 base, with 9 bases separating them. The CDR3 is 15 amino acids. Germline assignment: CDR1 SGHRS and CDR2 YFSETQ. The CDR3 bases are TGCGCCAGCAGCTTCGGCGAAGTAACTAATGAAAAACTGTTTTTT. The encoded protein is CASSFGEVTNEKLFF.

The chain uses TRBV10-2 and TRBJ2-1; a weak D match, TRBD1 (5 bases). Trimming took off 11 bases at V and 7 bases at J, with 18 bases between the two ends. This CDR3 has 13 residues. The germline V gene has CDR1 WSHSY and CDR2 SAAADI. The chain's CDR3 is CAVDQGSLNEQFF. CDR3 nucleotides: TGCGCCGTCGACCAGGGAAGTTTAAATGAGCAGTTCTTC.

This clonotype was observed a few times. The gene calls are TRBV4-2 and TRBJ2-7, with 8 bases that match TRBD1. Germline CDR1 is LGHNA and CDR2 is YNFKEQ. V shed 1 base, J shed 3 bases, and the junction held 8 bases outside the gene matches. The CDR3 has 16 residues. The CDR3 protein is CASSQASGQGFYEQYF. CDR3 sequence (DNA): TGTGCCAGCAGCCAAGCTAGTGGACAGGGCTTCTACGAGCAGTACTTC.

This clonotype showed up just a few times. The chain employs TRBV6-6 and TRBJ1-5; D may be TRBD1 (6 bases). V lost 6 bases, J lost 4 bases, and 16 bases lay in between. Germline V gives CDR1 MNHNY, CDR2 SVGAGI (reference sequence). This CDR3 has 15 amino acids. The CDR3 DNA follows: TGTGCCAGCAGCCCCCCAGGGGTCATGAATCAGCCCCAGCATTTT. This codes for CASSPPGVMNQPQHF.